This record concerns one T cell receptor beta chain sequence. The antigen this receptor binds is unknown. Nothing much larger sits one base from this clone, and base qualities are not available. These data belong to a study of blood T cell repertoires in COVID-19 (TCRdb year 2020). Notes on the research overall: Collaborator samples came from the United States, Italy and Spain and covered acute and convalescent phases of COVID-19. The sample metadata nearly always contained a de-identified subject ID, COVID-19 status, age in years and sex. The dataset comprised deeply sampled blood TCRbeta repertoires from subjects exposed to, actively infected with, or recovered from COVID-19. The prospective study material was composed of cDNA or gDNA derived from T cells, B-cell-depleted T cells, or PBMCs. The samples were drawn from the first 160 participants of the ongoing ImmuneRACE study and from more than 1,000 subjects provided by 6 global collaborators. HLA class I and class II types, where available, came from metadata supplied by the sample provider rather than from assay-based typing. The repertoires were released in a freely available public database meant as a resource for research on the immune response to SARS-CoV-2.

Points the paper makes about the study in general: How much clinical and demographic metadata was included differed by source and by participant, and the metadata was provided uncurated.

The collaborating institutions used their own protocols to collect whole blood in K2EDTA tubes. For TCRbeta analysis, collaborators shipped samples as frozen whole blood, isolated PBMCs, or DNA extracted from either of those sample types. From the germline V gene (reference sequence), CDR1 is DFQATT and CDR2 is SNEGSKA. The CDR3 covers 15 residues, taking in both the cysteine and the phenylalanine. The read is trimmed to its CDR3 DNA, 45 bases read in frame from base 1. Relative to germline, V is missing 3 bases and J is missing 5 bases, with 9 bases of the junction outside any gene match. TCRbeta CDR3 regions were amplified from genomic DNA using the immunoSEQ Assay, a bias-controlled multiplex PCR. The published analysis was carried out like this. The number of nucleated cells in each sample was estimated from the amplification of reference gene primers within the assay. To quantify the absolute abundance of each unique TCRbeta CDR3 rearrangement, sequence reads were collapsed and filtered. For each sample, productive Simpson clonality was calculated as the square root of Simpson's diversity index across productive rearrangements. In TCRdb, the immuneACCESS table is reduced to in-frame sequences with V and J assigned. These tables do not hold every clone; where another copy was compared, an unresolved V gene accounts for under half, and the others remain unexplained. V and J calls and clone size follow that table, whereas D and trimming were derived from the DNA. This sample holds approximately 45,000 clones; about 90% were observed only once. The ten largest clones take up more than 4% of the sample.

The origin of this receptor is a human donor in a cohort sampled during active COVID-19. Sequencing used peripheral blood. In this chain, TRBV20-1 is recombined with TRBJ2-2; 7 bases in the junction line up with TRBD1. At the DNA level, the sequence is TGCAGTGCTAGTTTGCTAGGGGGCAGTACCGGGGAGCTGTTTTTT. Translated, it gives CSASLLGGSTGELFF.